What follows is one TCR beta chain and its context. Its antigen is still unknown. The data are from a study of T cell clusters in autoimmune cytopenias. General study points: No experiment has yet validated the function of the T cell clusters defined in silico.

In germline, CDR1 is SGHRS, CDR2 YFSETQ. The length of the CDR3 is 15 residues. TRB was amplified from roughly 0.25 ug of peripheral blood genomic DNA per sample. TRB was amplified by touch-down multiplex PCR, primer pools A and B combined. TCRdb reanalyzed the multiplex PCR reads, giving one entry per CDR3 protein sequence and no DNA. The ten most abundant clones cover about a fifth of a sample with 8,000 to 9,500 distinct CDR3 sequences. Sequencing was done on a sample of peripheral blood. The receptor comes from a human donor with an autoimmune cytopenia or autoimmune hepatitis (not recorded which). The chain is built from TRBV5-1 and TRBJ2-1; TCRdb indicates TRBD2, and absent DNA this call remains unverified. CDR3 in amino acids: CASQHSGRAENEQFF.